This entry concerns a single T cell receptor beta chain. Its target is not known. It was CD45RO-negative cells, positively selected for CCR7, that made up naive CD8 cells, with terminally differentiated effector memory CD45RA+ cells excluded. The record originates from a study of shared clonotypes between healthy human individuals. On the study more broadly: Per-donor plates numbered three CD4 naive, three CD4 memory, two CD8 naive and one CD8 memory. Notes on the study in general: As a rule, naive subsets had a larger estimated richness than memory subsets. Generation probabilities of non-shared clonotypes were lower (relative to those shared by all four donors).

Germline CDR1 PRHDT, CDR2 FYEKMQ (reference sequence). The CDR3 covers 12 residues. Trimming removed 2 bases from V and 8 bases from J, with 9 bases in between. It was at deep level that the assay was run. Repertoires were generated with immunoSEQ multiplex PCR, while TCRdb's copy carries only in-frame clones and drops some. Here the sample spans over 2 million clones, about 95% being singletons. The sequence derives from a man aged 18 to 30 in good health. The sample was naive CD8+ T cells sorted from blood. V gene TRBV13 combines with J gene TRBJ1-2; D is perhaps TRBD1 (6 bases). The chain's CDR3 is CASSLSGVGYTF. For the CDR3, the DNA is TGTGCCAGCAGCTTATCAGGGGTCGGCTACACCTTC. The variable domain in full, with the rest retrieved from reference TRBV13 and TRBJ1-2, is AAGVIQSPRHLIKEKRETATLKCYPIPRHDTVYWYQQGPGQDPQFLISFYEKMQSDKGSIPDRFSAQQFSDYHSELNMSSLELGDSALYFCASSLSGVGYTFGSGTRLTVV.